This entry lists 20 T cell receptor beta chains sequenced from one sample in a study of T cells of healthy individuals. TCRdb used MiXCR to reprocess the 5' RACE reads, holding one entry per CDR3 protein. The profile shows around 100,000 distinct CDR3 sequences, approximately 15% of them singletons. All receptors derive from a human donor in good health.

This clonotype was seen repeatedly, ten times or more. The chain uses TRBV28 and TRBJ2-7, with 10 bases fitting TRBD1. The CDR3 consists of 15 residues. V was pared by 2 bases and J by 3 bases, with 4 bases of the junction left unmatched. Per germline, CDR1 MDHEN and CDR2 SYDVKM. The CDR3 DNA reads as TGTGCCAGCAGTTTAGGGACAGGGGATTTCTACGAGCAGTACTTC. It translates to CASSLGTGDFYEQYF.

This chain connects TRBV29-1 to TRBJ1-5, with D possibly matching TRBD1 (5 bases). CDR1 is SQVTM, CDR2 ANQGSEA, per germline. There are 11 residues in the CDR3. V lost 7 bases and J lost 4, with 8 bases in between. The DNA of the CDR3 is TGCAGCGGGGACGGTAATCAGCCCCAGCATTTT. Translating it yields CSGDGNQPQHF.

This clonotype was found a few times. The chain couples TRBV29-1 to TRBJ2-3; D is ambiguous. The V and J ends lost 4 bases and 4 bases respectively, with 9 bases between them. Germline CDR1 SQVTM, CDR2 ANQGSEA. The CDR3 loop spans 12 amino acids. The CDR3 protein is CSVARNSDTQYF. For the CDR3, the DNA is TGCAGCGTTGCGCGAAACTCAGATACGCAGTATTTT.

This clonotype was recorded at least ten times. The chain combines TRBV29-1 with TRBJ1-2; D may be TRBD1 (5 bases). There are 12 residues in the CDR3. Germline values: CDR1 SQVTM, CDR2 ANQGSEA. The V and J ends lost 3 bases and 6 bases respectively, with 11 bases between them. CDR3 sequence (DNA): TGCAGCGTTGACTTGTCGGGGCATGGCTACACCTTC. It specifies CSVDLSGHGYTF.

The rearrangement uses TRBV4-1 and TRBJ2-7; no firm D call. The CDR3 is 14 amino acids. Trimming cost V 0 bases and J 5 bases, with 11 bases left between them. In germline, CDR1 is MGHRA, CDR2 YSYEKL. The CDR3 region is CASSQEYTTNEQYF. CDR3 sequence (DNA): TGCGCCAGCAGCCAAGAATATACAACAAACGAGCAGTACTTC.

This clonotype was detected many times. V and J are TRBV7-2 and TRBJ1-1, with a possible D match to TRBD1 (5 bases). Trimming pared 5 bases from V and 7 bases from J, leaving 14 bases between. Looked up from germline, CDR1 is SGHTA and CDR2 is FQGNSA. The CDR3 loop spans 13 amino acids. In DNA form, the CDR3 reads TGTGCCAGCAGCCTCTATACAGGAATTGAAGCTTTCTTT. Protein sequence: CASSLYTGIEAFF. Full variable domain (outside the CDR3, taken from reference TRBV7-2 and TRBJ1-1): GAGVSQSPSNKVTEKGKDVELRCDPISGHTALYWYRQSLGQGLEFLIYFQGNSAPDKSGLPSDRFSAERTGGSVSTLTIQRTQQEDSAVYLCASSLYTGIEAFFGQGTRLTVV.

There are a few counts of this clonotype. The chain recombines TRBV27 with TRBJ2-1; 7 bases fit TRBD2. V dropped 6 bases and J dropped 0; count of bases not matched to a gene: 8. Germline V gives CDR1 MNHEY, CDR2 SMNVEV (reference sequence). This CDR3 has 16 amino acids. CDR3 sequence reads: CASSPLLADSYNEQFF. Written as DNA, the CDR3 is TGTGCCAGCAGCCCACTCCTAGCGGACTCCTACAATGAGCAGTTCTTC.

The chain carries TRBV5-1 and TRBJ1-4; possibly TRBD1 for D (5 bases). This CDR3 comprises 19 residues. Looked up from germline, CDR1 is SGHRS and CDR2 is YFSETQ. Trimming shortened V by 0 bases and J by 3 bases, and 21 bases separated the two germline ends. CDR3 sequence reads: CASSLAVPPKRGPNEKLFF. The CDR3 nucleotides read TGCGCCAGCAGCTTGGCGGTACCCCCGAAACGGGGACCTAATGAAAAACTGTTTTTT.

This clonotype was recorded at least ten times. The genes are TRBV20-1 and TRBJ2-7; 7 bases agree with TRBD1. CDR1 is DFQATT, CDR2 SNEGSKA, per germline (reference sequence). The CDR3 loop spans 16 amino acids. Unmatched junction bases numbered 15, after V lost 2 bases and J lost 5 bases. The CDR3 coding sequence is TGCAGTGCTAGAAGGGGGCACTGGGAAGGTTTGGACGAGCAGTACTTC. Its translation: CSARRGHWEGLDEQYF.

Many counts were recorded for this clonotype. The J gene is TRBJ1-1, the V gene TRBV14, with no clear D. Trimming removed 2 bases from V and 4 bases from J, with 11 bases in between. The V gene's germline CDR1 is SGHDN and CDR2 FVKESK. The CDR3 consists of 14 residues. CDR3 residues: CASSQSAAGTEAFF. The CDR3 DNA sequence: TGTGCCAGCAGCCAATCCGCGGCAGGCACTGAAGCTTTCTTT.

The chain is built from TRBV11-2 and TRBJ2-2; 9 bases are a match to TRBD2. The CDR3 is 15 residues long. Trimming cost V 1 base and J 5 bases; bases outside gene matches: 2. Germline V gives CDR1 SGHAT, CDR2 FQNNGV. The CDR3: CASSLGLAGTGELFF. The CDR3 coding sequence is TGTGCCAGCAGCTTAGGTCTAGCGGGGACCGGGGAGCTGTTTTTT.

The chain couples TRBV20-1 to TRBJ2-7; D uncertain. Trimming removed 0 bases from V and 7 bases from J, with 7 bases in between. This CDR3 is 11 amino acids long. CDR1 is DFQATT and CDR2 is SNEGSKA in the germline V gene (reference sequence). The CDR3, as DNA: TGCAGTGCTAGAGATAAGCTGGAGCAGTACTTC. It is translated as CSARDKLEQYF.

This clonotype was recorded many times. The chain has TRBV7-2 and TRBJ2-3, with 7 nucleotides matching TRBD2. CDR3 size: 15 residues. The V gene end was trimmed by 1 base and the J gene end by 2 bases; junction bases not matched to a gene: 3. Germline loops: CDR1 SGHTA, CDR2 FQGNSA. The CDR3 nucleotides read TGTGCCAGCAGCTTAGGACTAGCCTACACAGATACGCAGTATTTT. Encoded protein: CASSLGLAYTDTQYF.

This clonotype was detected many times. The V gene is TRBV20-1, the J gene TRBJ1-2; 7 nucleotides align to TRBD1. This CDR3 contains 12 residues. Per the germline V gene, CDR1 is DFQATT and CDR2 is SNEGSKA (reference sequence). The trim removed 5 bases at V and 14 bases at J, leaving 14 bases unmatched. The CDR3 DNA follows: TGCAGTGCTGGGGAAAAAGACAGGGCTGGAACCTTC. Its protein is CSAGEKDRAGTF.

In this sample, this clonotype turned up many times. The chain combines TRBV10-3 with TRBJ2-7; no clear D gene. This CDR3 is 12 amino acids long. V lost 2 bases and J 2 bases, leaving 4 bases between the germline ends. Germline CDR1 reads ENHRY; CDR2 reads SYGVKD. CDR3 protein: CAISETAYEQYF. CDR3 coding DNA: TGTGCCATCAGTGAGACGGCCTACGAGCAGTACTTC.

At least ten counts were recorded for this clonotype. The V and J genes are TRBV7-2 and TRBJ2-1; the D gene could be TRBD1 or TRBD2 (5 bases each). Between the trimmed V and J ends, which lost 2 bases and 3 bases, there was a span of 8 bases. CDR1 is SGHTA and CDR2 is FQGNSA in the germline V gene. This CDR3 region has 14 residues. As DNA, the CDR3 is TGTGCCAGCAGCTTAACAGGACTCTACAATGAGCAGTTCTTC. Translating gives CASSLTGLYNEQFF. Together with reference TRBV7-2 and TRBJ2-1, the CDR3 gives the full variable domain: GAGVSQSPSNKVTEKGKDVELRCDPISGHTALYWYRQSLGQGLEFLIYFQGNSAPDKSGLPSDRFSAERTGGSVSTLTIQRTQQEDSAVYLCASSLTGLYNEQFFGPGTRLTVL.

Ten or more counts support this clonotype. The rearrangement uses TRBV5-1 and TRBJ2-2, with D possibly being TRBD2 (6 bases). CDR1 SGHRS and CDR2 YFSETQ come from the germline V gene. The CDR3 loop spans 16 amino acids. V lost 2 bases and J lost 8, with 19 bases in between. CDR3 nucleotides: TGCGCCAGCAGCTTCCGGGACTCGTCTCCACCTGGGGAGCTGTTTTTT. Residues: CASSFRDSSPPGELFF.

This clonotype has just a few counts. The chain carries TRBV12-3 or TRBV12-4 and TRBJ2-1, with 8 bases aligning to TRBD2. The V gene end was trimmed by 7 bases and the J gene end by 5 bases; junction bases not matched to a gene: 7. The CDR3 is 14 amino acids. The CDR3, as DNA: TGTGCCAGCACCAAAACCGGGGGGGACAATGAGCAGTTCTTC. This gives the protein CASTKTGGDNEQFF.

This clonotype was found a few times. The CDR3 region is CASSPTVASGNTIYF. The CDR3 DNA sequence: TGCGCCAGCAGTCCGACGGTTGCATCTGGAAACACCATATATTTT. The rearrangement uses TRBV5-1 and TRBJ1-3; D is unclear. Germline V lookup: CDR1 SGHRS, CDR2 YFSETQ. The CDR3 sequence is 15 residues long. V lost 5 bases to trimming and J lost 1 base, with 13 bases between them. The whole variable domain, remainder taken from reference TRBV5-1 and TRBJ1-3, is KAGVTQTPRYLIKTRGQQVTLSCSPISGHRSVSWYQQTPGQGLQFLFEYFSETQRNKGNFPGRFSGRQFSNSRSEMNVSTLELGDSALYLCASSPTVASGNTIYFGEGSWLTVV.

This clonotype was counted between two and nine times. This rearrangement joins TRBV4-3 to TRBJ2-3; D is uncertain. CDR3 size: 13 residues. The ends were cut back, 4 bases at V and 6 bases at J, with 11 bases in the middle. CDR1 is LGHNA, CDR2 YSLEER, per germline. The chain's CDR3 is CASSPRLPDTQYF. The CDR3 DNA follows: TGCGCCAGCAGCCCCCGACTCCCCGATACGCAGTATTTT.